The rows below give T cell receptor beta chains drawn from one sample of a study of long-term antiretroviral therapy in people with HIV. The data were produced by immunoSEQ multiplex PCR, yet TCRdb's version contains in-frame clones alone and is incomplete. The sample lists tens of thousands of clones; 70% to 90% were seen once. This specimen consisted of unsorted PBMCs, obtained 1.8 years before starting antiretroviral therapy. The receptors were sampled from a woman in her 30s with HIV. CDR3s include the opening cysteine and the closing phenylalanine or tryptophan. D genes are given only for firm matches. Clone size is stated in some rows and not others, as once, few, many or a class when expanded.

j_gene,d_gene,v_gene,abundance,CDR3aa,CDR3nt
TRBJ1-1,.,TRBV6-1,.,CASSGQRNTEAFF,TGTGCCAGCAGTGGCCAGCGGAACACTGAAGCTTTCTTT
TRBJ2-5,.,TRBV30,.,CAWSVETGIRNLETQYF,TGTGCCTGGAGTGTCGAAACAGGAATTCGAAACCTAGAGACCCAGTACTTC
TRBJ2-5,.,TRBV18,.,CASSPNSQETQYF,TGTGCCAGCTCACCGAACTCCCAAGAGACCCAGTACTTC
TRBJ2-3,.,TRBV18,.,CASSPGPPTDTQYF,TGTGCCAGCTCACCAGGACCCCCCACAGATACGCAGTATTTT
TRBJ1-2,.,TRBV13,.,CASSAEQANYGYTF,TGTGCCAGCAGCGCAGAGCAGGCTAACTATGGCTACACCTTC
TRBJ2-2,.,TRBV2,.,CASSAHDKYAGELFF,TGTGCCAGCAGTGCCCACGACAAATATGCCGGGGAGCTGTTTTTT
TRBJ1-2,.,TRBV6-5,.,CASSYGQGNYGYTF,TGTGCCAGCAGTTACGGGCAGGGTAACTATGGCTACACCTTC
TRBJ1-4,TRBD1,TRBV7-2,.,CASSIPQGAGEKLFF,TGTGCCAGCAGCATACCACAGGGGGCGGGGGAAAAACTGTTTTTT
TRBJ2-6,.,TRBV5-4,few,CASSPKVTGANVLTF,TGTGCCAGCAGCCCCAAAGTAACTGGGGCCAACGTCCTGACTTTC
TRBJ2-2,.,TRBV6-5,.,CASSYYEGAGELFF,TGTGCCAGCAGTTACTACGAGGGGGCCGGGGAGCTGTTTTTT
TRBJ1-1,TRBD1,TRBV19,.,CASSHRTGPNEAFF,TGTGCCAGTAGTCATCGGACAGGACCGAATGAAGCTTTCTTT
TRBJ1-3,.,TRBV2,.,CASTSGIGNTIYF,TGTGCCAGCACATCGGGGATAGGTAACACCATATATTTT
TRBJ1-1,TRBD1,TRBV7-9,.,CASSSTGAVAEAFF,TGTGCCAGCAGCTCGACAGGGGCGGTGGCTGAAGCTTTCTTT
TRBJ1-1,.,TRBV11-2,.,CASSTSVEETEAFF,TGTGCCAGCAGCACCTCGGTGGAGGAGACTGAAGCTTTCTTT
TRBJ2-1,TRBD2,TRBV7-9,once,CASTTMAGGGNNEQFF,TGTGCCAGCACTACAATGGCGGGGGGCGGAAACAATGAGCAGTTCTTC
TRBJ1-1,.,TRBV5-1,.,CASSLGASSGTEAFF,TGCGCCAGCAGCTTGGGGGCCAGCAGTGGCACTGAAGCTTTCTTT
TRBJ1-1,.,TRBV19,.,CASSKYLNTEAFF,TGTGCCAGTAGCAAGTACCTGAACACTGAAGCTTTCTTT
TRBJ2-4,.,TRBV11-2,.,CASSPHRESIQYF,TGTGCCAGCAGTCCTCACCGGGAGTCCATTCAGTACTTC
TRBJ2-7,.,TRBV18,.,CASSPPRGGDTSYEQYF,TGTGCCAGCTCACCGCCACGGGGCGGGGACACCTCCTACGAGCAGTACTTC
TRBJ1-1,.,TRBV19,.,CASSIALGNTEAFF,TGTGCCAGTAGTATAGCCCTGGGAAACACTGAAGCTTTCTTT
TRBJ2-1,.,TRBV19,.,CASSRGAGSSYNEQFF,TGTGCCAGTAGTAGGGGAGCGGGTAGCTCCTACAATGAGCAGTTCTTC
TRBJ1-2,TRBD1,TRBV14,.,CASSRNTGGAFGYTF,TGTGCCAGCAGCCGCAACACAGGGGGCGCGTTCGGCTACACCTTC
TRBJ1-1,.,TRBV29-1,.,CSVDSGAHAEAFF,TGCAGCGTTGATTCCGGGGCTCACGCTGAAGCTTTCTTT
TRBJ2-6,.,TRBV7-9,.,CASSFSVYSGANVLTF,TGTGCCAGCAGCTTTAGTGTTTACTCGGGGGCCAACGTCCTGACTTTC
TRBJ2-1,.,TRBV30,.,CAWRGWNNEQFF,TGTGCCTGGAGAGGCTGGAACAATGAGCAGTTCTTC
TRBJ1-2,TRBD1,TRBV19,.,CASRETGGWGYTF,TGTGCCAGTAGAGAAACAGGGGGCTGGGGCTACACCTTC
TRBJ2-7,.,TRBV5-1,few,CASSLEGTSYEQYF,TGCGCCAGCAGCCTGGAGGGTACTTCCTACGAGCAGTACTTC
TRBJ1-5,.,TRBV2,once,CASSPGDYSNQPQHF,TGTGCCAGCAGTCCGGGGGACTATAGCAATCAGCCCCAGCATTTT
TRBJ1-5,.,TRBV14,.,CASSQGSGVQPQHF,TGTGCCAGCAGCCAGGGATCGGGTGTCCAGCCCCAGCATTTT
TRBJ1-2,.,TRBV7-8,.,CASSPSGGKGGYTF,TGTGCCAGCAGCCCAAGTGGGGGGAAGGGAGGGTACACCTTC
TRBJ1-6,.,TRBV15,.,CATSGNRENSPLHF,TGTGCCACCAGCGGCAACAGGGAAAATTCACCCCTCCACTTT
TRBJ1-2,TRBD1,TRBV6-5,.,CASRLQGVGGGYTF,TGTGCCAGCAGACTACAGGGGGTTGGCGGGGGCTACACCTTC
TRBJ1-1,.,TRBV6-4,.,CASMPDRGRNTEAFF,TGTGCCAGCATGCCCGACCGGGGAAGAAACACTGAAGCTTTCTTT
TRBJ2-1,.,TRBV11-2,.,CASSQTDTSIMQFF,TGTGCCAGCAGCCAGACGGACACAAGCATCATGCAGTTCTTC
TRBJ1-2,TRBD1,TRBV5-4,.,CASSFVGGTGGQGYTF,TGTGCCAGCAGCTTTGTAGGCGGGACTGGGGGACAGGGCTACACCTTC
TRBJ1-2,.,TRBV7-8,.,CASSPSNVYGYTF,TGTGCCAGCAGCCCTAGTAACGTCTATGGCTACACCTTC
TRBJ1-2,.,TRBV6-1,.,CASSEMGASRGYTF,TGTGCCAGCAGTGAAATGGGGGCGTCTCGTGGCTACACCTTC
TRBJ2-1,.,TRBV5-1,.,CASSFNYNEQFF,TGCGCCAGCAGCTTTAACTACAATGAGCAGTTCTTC
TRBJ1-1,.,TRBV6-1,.,CASRGDHTEAFF,TGTGCCAGCAGGGGAGATCACACTGAAGCTTTCTTT
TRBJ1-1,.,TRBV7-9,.,CASELMTGNTEAFF,TGTGCCAGCGAGCTTATGACGGGGAACACTGAAGCTTTCTTT
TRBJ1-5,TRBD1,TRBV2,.,CASSQGQGYNQPQHF,TGTGCCAGCAGTCAGGGACAGGGGTATAATCAGCCCCAGCATTTT
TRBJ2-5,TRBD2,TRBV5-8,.,CASSPGTSGGARETQYF,TGTGCCAGCAGCCCCGGGACTAGCGGGGGGGCGAGAGAGACCCAGTACTTC
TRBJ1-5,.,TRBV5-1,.,CASSLTGSNQPQHF,TGCGCCAGCAGCTTGACAGGGAGCAATCAGCCCCAGCATTTT
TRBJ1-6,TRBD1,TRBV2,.,CASSPPRGAGRSPLHF,TGTGCCAGCAGCCCACCCAGGGGGGCGGGTCGCTCACCCCTCCACTTT
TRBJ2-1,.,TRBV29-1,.,CSVFPGILDEQFF,TGCAGCGTTTTCCCAGGGATATTGGATGAGCAGTTCTTC
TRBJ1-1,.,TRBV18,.,CASSPVVRGSATEAFF,TGTGCCAGCTCACCCGTGGTAAGGGGCTCTGCCACTGAAGCTTTCTTT
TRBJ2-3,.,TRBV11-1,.,CASSLEGGSPDTQYF,TGTGCCAGCAGCTTAGAGGGGGGGAGTCCAGATACGCAGTATTTT
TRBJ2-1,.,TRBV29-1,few,CSVGQSTGSYNEQFF,TGCAGCGTTGGGCAGTCGACAGGCTCCTACAATGAGCAGTTCTTC
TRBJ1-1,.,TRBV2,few,CASSAALQAFF,TGTGCCAGCAGTGCGGCTTTACAAGCTTTCTTT
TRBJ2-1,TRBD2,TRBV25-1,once,CASSAPGLAVNEQFF,TGTGCCAGCAGTGCCCCGGGACTAGCGGTCAATGAGCAGTTCTTC
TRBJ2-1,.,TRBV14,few,CASSQDTGGNEQFF,TGTGCCAGCAGCCAAGATACGGGTGGCAATGAGCAGTTCTTC
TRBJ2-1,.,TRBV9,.,CASSVALRSSTNEQFF,TGTGCCAGCAGCGTAGCTCTACGATCTTCGACTAATGAGCAGTTCTTC
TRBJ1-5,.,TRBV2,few,CASSEEQGGQPQHF,TGTGCCAGCAGTGAAGAGCAGGGAGGACAGCCCCAGCATTTT
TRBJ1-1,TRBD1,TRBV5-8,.,CASSWGTYRGGVNTEAFF,TGTGCCAGCAGCTGGGGGACCTACAGGGGAGGGGTGAACACTGAAGCTTTCTTT
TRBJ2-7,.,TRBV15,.,CATSKNNNYEQYF,TGTGCCACCAGCAAGAATAACAATTACGAGCAGTACTTC